The 26 T cell receptor beta chains below all came from one sample that was sequenced in a study of cytomegalovirus exposure and HLA in healthy donors. The PCR contained 60 Vbeta and 13 Jbeta primers. Assay used: immunoSEQ multiplex PCR; TCRdb lists only in-frame clones, some missing. The sample consists of roughly 140,000 clones, approximately 80% of them appearing once. Sequenced input: PBMCs. These receptors were collected from a male donor in good health and CMV-seronegative.

The chain employs TRBV5-8 and TRBJ1-2; TRBD1 is a possible D gene (5 bases). CDR1 is SGHTS and CDR2 is YDEGEE in the germline V gene. V lost 4 bases, J lost 8 bases, and 21 bases lay in between. This CDR3 spans 15 amino acids. DNA for the CDR3: TGTGCCAGCAGCAAAGAGACAGCAAGGTTTAAGGGCTACACCTTC. It codes for CASSKETARFKGYTF.

Here the CDR3 DNA reads TGTGCCAGCAGCGTACACCGAATAGCGGGGAGCACAGATACGCAGTATTTT. Translating gives CASSVHRIAGSTDTQYF. The J gene is TRBJ2-3, the V gene TRBV5-5; 8 nucleotides match TRBD2. There are 17 residues in the CDR3. Germline CDR1 is SGHKS and CDR2 is YYEKEE (reference sequence). V was pared by 4 bases and J by 0 bases, with 10 bases of the junction left unmatched. Using reference TRBV5-5 and TRBJ2-3 for the parts outside the CDR3, the full variable domain is DAGVTQSPTHLIKTRGQQVTLRCSPISGHKSVSWYQQVLGQGPQFIFQYYEKEERGRGNFPDRFSARQFPNYSSELNVNALLLGDSALYLCASSVHRIAGSTDTQYFGPGTRLTVL.

J is TRBJ1-2 and V is TRBV5-1, with D possibly TRBD1 on 5 matching bases. The length of the CDR3 is 15 residues. CDR1 and CDR2 (germline): SGHRS, YFSETQ. V dropped 4 bases and J dropped 4 bases, with 17 bases sitting between them. CDR3 nucleotide sequence: TGCGCCAGCAGCCTAACTTTCCAGGGAACCTATGGCTACACCTTC. Its translation is CASSLTFQGTYGYTF.

This clone appeared a few times. The rearrangement joins TRBV30 to TRBJ2-7; 9 bases align to TRBD1. CDR1 is GTSNPN and CDR2 is SVGIG in the germline V gene (reference sequence). The CDR3 is 12 residues long. The ends lost 6 bases at V and 2 bases at J; junction bases unmatched: 2. For the CDR3, the DNA is TGTGCCTGCCGGGACAGGGCCTACGAGCAGTACTTC. Encoded protein: CACRDRAYEQYF.

This clone has only one observation. Mismatch with germline at one junction end may stem from a read error. The J gene is TRBJ1-1, the V gene TRBV7-9; D might be TRBD1 (5 bases). CDR3 length: 13 amino acids. Germline values: CDR1 SEHNR, CDR2 FQNEAQ (reference sequence). The CDR3 DNA is TGTTCCAGCAGCTTTACAGGAGGGACTGAAGCTTTCTTT. Its protein product is CSSSFTGGTEAFF.

The V call is TRBV18, the J call TRBJ1-5; the D gene is possibly TRBD1 (5 bases). The CDR3 is 15 residues long. Trimming cost V 3 bases and J 3 bases, with 12 bases left between them. Per the germline V gene, CDR1 is KGHSH and CDR2 is LQKENI. The CDR3 loop reads CASSPTGLANQPQHF. DNA for the CDR3: TGTGCCAGCTCACCTACGGGACTCGCCAATCAGCCCCAGCATTTT.

This chain joins TRBV2 and TRBJ2-2, with TRBD2 matching over 8 bases. Germline assignment: CDR1 SNHLY and CDR2 FYNNEI. This CDR3 contains 14 residues. V was pared by 6 bases and J by 5 bases, with 5 bases of the junction left unmatched. CDR3 loop: CASSGGARTGELFF. The CDR3 DNA sequence: TGTGCCAGCAGCGGGGGGGCGCGAACCGGGGAGCTGTTTTTT.

This chain uses TRBV7-9 with TRBJ2-6, with 8 bases matching TRBD1. Germline CDR1 SEHNR, CDR2 FQNEAQ (reference sequence). The V and J ends lost 6 bases and 0 bases, in that order; junction bases with no gene match: 7. CDR3 size: 17 residues. CDR3 in amino acids: CASRAGTGVSGANVLTF. CDR3 nucleotide sequence: TGTGCCAGCAGGGCCGGGACAGGCGTCTCTGGGGCCAACGTCCTGACTTTC.

The CDR3 coding sequence is TGTGCCAGCAGTTTATGGGCAGCGGGGGGCCTGAACACTGAAGCTTTCTTT. Its protein product is CASSLWAAGGLNTEAFF. The chain recombines TRBV28 with TRBJ1-1; a weak D match, TRBD1 (6 bases). V lost 0 bases, J lost 0 bases, and 14 bases lay in between. Germline-derived CDR1 and CDR2 are MDHEN and SYDVKM. There are 17 residues in the CDR3.

The gene calls are TRBV7-9 and TRBJ1-1, with D perhaps matching TRBD1 (5 bases). This CDR3 spans 15 amino acids. V was shortened by 2 bases and J by 5 bases, with 15 bases between the two germline ends. CDR1 is SEHNR and CDR2 is FQNEAQ in the germline V gene (reference sequence). The CDR3 sequence is CASSLSVAGRTEAFF. CDR3 nucleotides: TGTGCCAGCAGCTTAAGTGTAGCAGGGAGGACTGAAGCTTTCTTT.

This chain connects TRBV14 to TRBJ2-3; D gene unclear. From germline, CDR1 is SGHDN and CDR2 FVKESK. Between the trimmed V and J ends, which lost 5 bases and 2 bases, there was a span of 8 bases. The CDR3 covers 13 residues. The CDR3 loop reads CASSSIVTDTQYF. The CDR3 region has the DNA TGTGCCAGCAGCTCTATAGTCACAGATACGCAGTATTTT.

As for this clone: Relative to the germline gene, one junction end is altered; a read error may explain this. V and J are TRBV5-8 and TRBJ2-3, with TRBD1 as a possible D gene (5 bases). Germline V gene sequence: CDR1 SGHTS, CDR2 YDEGEE. This CDR3 has 12 amino acids. CDR3 sequence (DNA): TGTGCCGGCAGCTTTCGGACAAATACGCAGTATTTT. It encodes CAGSFRTNTQYF. The variable domain in full, with the rest retrieved from reference TRBV5-8 and TRBJ2-3, is EAGVTQSPTHLIKTRGQQATLRCSPISGHTSVYWYQQALGLGLQFLLWYDEGEERNRGNFPPRFSGRQFPNYSSELNVNALELEDSALYLCAGSFRTNTQYFGPGTRLTVL.

Only a few counts were recorded for this clone. This sequence joins TRBV10-3 and TRBJ1-3; no clear D gene. This CDR3 contains 14 residues. CDR1 and CDR2 from the germline V gene are ENHRY and SYGVKD. The ends were cut back, 2 bases at V and 0 bases at J, with 5 bases in the middle. This CDR3 reads CAISEAVSGNTIYF. Written as DNA, the CDR3 is TGTGCCATCAGTGAGGCGGTCTCTGGAAACACCATATATTTT.

The chain employs TRBV19 and TRBJ1-1, with 9 bases that match TRBD1. Germline CDR1 is LNHDA and CDR2 is SQIVND (reference sequence). The CDR3 has 13 residues. V shed 7 bases, J shed 3 bases, and the junction held 3 bases outside the gene matches. CDR3 loop: CASNRQGDTEAFF. The CDR3 DNA is TGTGCCAGTAACCGACAGGGGGACACTGAAGCTTTCTTT.

The chain joins TRBV18 to TRBJ1-2, with 8 bases lining up with TRBD1. The CDR3 extends over 13 amino acids. Germline trimming cut 5 bases from V and 7 bases from J; bases unmatched to any gene: 6. From germline, CDR1 is KGHSH and CDR2 LQKENI. Here the CDR3 DNA reads TGTGCCAGCTCAAAGGACAGGGCGCCTGGCTACACCTTC. Translated: CASSKDRAPGYTF.

V gene TRBV7-9 combines with J gene TRBJ2-7, with D perhaps TRBD1 (6 bases). CDR1 SEHNR and CDR2 FQNEAQ come from the germline V gene (reference sequence). The CDR3 is 15 amino acids. Trimming took 5 bases from V and 2 from J, leaving 16 bases between them. Here the CDR3 DNA reads TGTGCCAGCAGCCCAGCCAGGGGTAGGACCTACGAGCAGTACTTC. It encodes CASSPARGRTYEQYF.

This clone was observed a single time. The V and J genes are TRBV18 and TRBJ1-2; 7 bases align to TRBD1. Unmatched junction bases numbered 6, after V lost 3 bases and J lost 2 bases. Germline V gives CDR1 KGHSH, CDR2 LQKENI. This CDR3 comprises 15 residues. CDR3 loop: CASSPAGGQNYGYTF. The CDR3 DNA reads TGTGCCAGCTCACCCGCAGGGGGGCAAAACTATGGCTACACCTTC.

J is TRBJ2-5 and V is TRBV5-1; a weak D match, TRBD1 (6 bases). Per the germline V gene, CDR1 is SGHRS and CDR2 is YFSETQ. V was shortened by 0 bases and J by 4 bases, with 13 bases between the two germline ends. The CDR3 has 15 amino acids. CDR3 protein: CASSLATTRGETQYF. The CDR3 nucleotides read TGCGCCAGCAGCTTGGCCACTACCAGGGGAGAGACCCAGTACTTC. The whole variable domain, filled in from reference TRBV5-1 and TRBJ2-5, reads KAGVTQTPRYLIKTRGQQVTLSCSPISGHRSVSWYQQTPGQGLQFLFEYFSETQRNKGNFPGRFSGRQFSNSRSEMNVSTLELGDSALYLCASSLATTRGETQYFGPGTRLLVL.

This clone appeared a single time. The gene calls are TRBV2 and TRBJ1-1; D not certain. The CDR3 extends over 12 amino acids. Germline CDR1 and CDR2: SNHLY and FYNNEI. V shed 8 bases and J shed 1 base, with 8 bases lying between them. CDR3 bases: TGTGCCAGCGCGTGGTCGAACACTGAAGCTTTCTTT. It translates to CASAWSNTEAFF.

The chain couples TRBV5-1 to TRBJ2-1, with no clear D. Looked up from germline, CDR1 is SGHRS and CDR2 is YFSETQ. The CDR3 contains 15 residues. V was shortened by 1 base and J by 0 bases, with 8 bases between the two germline ends. CDR3 coding DNA: TGCGCCAGCAGCTTGTTGTCGGGCTCCTACAATGAGCAGTTCTTC. Translation: CASSLLSGSYNEQFF.

The chain recombines TRBV4-3 with TRBJ2-1; D perhaps matches TRBD1 (6 bases). From germline, CDR1 is LGHNA and CDR2 YSLEER. Trimming took 1 base from V and 2 from J, leaving 12 bases between them. The CDR3 runs 16 residues. Here the CDR3 reads CASSQGGPRAYNEQFF. The CDR3 coding sequence is TGCGCCAGCAGCCAAGGGGGGCCACGGGCCTACAATGAGCAGTTCTTC.

About this clone: The junction shows a germline mismatch at one end, possibly a read error. The chain couples TRBV7-9 to TRBJ1-2; 7 bases match TRBD1. The CDR3 is 15 residues long. Germline V lookup: CDR1 SEHNR, CDR2 FQNEAQ (reference sequence). CDR3 in amino acids: CSSSLGGGALGGYTF. In DNA form, the CDR3 reads TGTTCCAGCAGCCTAGGAGGGGGCGCGCTCGGGGGCTACACCTTC.

This clone was detected once. The CDR3 DNA is TGTGCCAGCACCAATGTCGGGAATGAAAAACTGTTTTTT. This codes for CASTNVGNEKLFF. V gene TRBV5-6 combines with J gene TRBJ1-4; no reliable D call. V lost 6 bases, J lost 5 bases, and 11 bases lay in between. Germline values: CDR1 SGHDT, CDR2 YYEEEE. The CDR3 contains 13 residues.

The CDR3 nucleotides read TGTGCCAGCAGCTTGGCCGGGGGGGCTAACACCGGGGAGCTGTTTTTT. Protein: CASSLAGGANTGELFF. The genes are TRBV5-4 and TRBJ2-2; TRBD2 agrees at 8 bases. The CDR3 sequence is 16 residues long. Germline-derived CDR1 and CDR2 are SGHNT and YYREEE (reference sequence). V shed 0 bases and J 2 bases; nucleotides not matched to a gene: 3.

The rearrangement links TRBV5-1 to TRBJ2-5; D is unresolved. V shed 4 bases and J shed 2 bases, with 6 bases lying between them. The CDR3 is 12 amino acids. The germline gives CDR1 SGHRS, CDR2 YFSETQ. The CDR3 DNA sequence: TGCGCCAGCAGCCCAGGACAAGAGACCCAGTACTTC. Translated: CASSPGQETQYF.

The V and J genes are TRBV7-3 and TRBJ2-1, with TRBD2 matching 13 bases. The CDR3 runs 15 residues. Trimming took 5 bases from V and 8 from J; bases not matched to a gene: 6. In germline, CDR1 is SGHTA, CDR2 FQGTGA. CDR3 nucleotide sequence: TGTGCCAGCAGCCCCACGGGACTAGCGGGGTATGAGCAGTTCTTC. Encoded protein: CASSPTGLAGYEQFF.